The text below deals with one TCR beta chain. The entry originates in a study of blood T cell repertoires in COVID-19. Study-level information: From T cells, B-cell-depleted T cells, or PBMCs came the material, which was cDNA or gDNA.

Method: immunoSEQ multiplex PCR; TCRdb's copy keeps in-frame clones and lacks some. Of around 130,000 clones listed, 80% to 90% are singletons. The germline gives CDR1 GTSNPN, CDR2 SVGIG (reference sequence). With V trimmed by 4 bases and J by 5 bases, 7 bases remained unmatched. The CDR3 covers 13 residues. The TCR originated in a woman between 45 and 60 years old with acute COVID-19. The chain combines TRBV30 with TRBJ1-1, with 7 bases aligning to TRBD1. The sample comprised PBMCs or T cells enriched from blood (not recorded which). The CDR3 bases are TGTGCCTGGACCTCCCAGGGGGGAACTGAAGCTTTCTTT. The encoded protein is CAWTSQGGTEAFF.